This TCR beta chain was recovered during a study of T cell responses to AZD1222 COVID-19 vaccine. General study results and limits: White British donors predominated, females outnumbered males, and clonal diversity was possibly underestimated. Spike-spanning, vaccine-associated CD4 TCRs were dominant at 160-218 and 743-854.

Sequencing was performed with immunoSEQ multiplex PCR; in TCRdb, only in-frame clones are kept and a portion is missing. The table has 120,000 to 150,000 clones, roughly 93% seen once. Turning to this clone: The antigen is unknown.

The CDR3 is made up of 17 amino acids. The TCR comes from an adult who received the AZD1222 COVID-19 vaccine. Specimen: peripheral blood, collected 28 days after the second AZD1222 dose. The chain links TRBV21-1 to TRBJ2-7; the D call of TRBD1 is as the table states it, not checked on the DNA. TRBV21-1 corresponds to a pseudogene. This CDR3 reads CASSRGEGTERPYEQYF. As DNA, the CDR3 is TGTGCCAGCAGTCGAGGTGAGGGGACAGAGCGTCCCTACGAGCAGTACTTC.